Below, 32 T cell receptor beta chains from the same sample are listed, as sequenced in a study of graft-versus-host responses after intestinal transplantation. TCRdb's table, derived via immunoSEQ multiplex PCR, lists solely in-frame clones and lacks some. Of some 130,000 clones in the sample, 85% to 95% were seen once. Their antigen targets remain unknown. Specimen: unstimulated CD4+ T cells sorted from spleen or lymph node cells, collected before intestinal transplant. The origin of the receptors is a human donor who received an intestinal transplant.

V gene TRBV30 combines with J gene TRBJ2-4; D may be TRBD2 (6 bases). The germline V gene has CDR1 GTSNPN and CDR2 SVGIG (reference sequence). This CDR3 comprises 17 residues. V lost 3 bases and J lost 3, with 21 bases in between. CDR3 loop: CAWRRAGPTWGKNIQYF. The CDR3 DNA is TGTGCCTGGAGGCGGGCGGGACCTACGTGGGGCAAAAACATTCAGTACTTC.

Of note for this clone: This sample also contains other DNA sequences that code for the same CDR3. V and J are TRBV5-6 and TRBJ1-2; 7 bases agree with TRBD1. The length of the CDR3 is 13 residues. Unmatched junction bases numbered 1, after V lost 0 bases and J lost 5 bases. CDR1 is SGHDT and CDR2 is YYEEEE in the germline V gene. CDR3 DNA: TGTGCCAGCAGCTTGGACAGGGGTTATGGCTACACCTTC. It codes for CASSLDRGYGYTF.

The chain links TRBV29-1 to TRBJ2-3; the D gene is possibly TRBD2 (6 bases). The CDR3 runs to 14 residues. Germline V gene data show CDR1 as SQVTM and CDR2 as ANQGSEA. The CDR3 is CSLRRGGATDTQYF. The CDR3 bases are TGCAGTCTTCGACGGGGAGGAGCCACAGATACGCAGTATTTT.

The gene calls are TRBV6-5 and TRBJ1-1; D remains ambiguous. Trimming shortened V by 2 bases and J by 6 bases, and 13 bases separated the two germline ends. CDR3 length equals 14 residues. The germline V gene has CDR1 MNHEY and CDR2 SVGAGI. Written as DNA, the CDR3 is TGTGCCAGCAGTTACGAAGCTATCAATGCTGAAGCTTTCTTT. This sequence encodes CASSYEAINAEAFF.

This sequence joins TRBV28 and TRBJ2-3; TRBD1 or TRBD2 may be the D gene (6 bases each). The CDR3 extends over 15 amino acids. V was shortened by 8 bases and J by 0 bases, with 15 bases between the two germline ends. Germline loops: CDR1 MDHEN, CDR2 SYDVKM. CDR3 amino acids: CASSRGQTSTDTQYF. In DNA, the CDR3 is TGTGCCAGCTCCCGGGGGCAGACAAGCACAGATACGCAGTATTTT.

This clone came up once. The chain recombines TRBV6-5 with TRBJ1-5, with D unresolved. The germline V gene has CDR1 MNHEY and CDR2 SVGAGI. The CDR3 extends over 16 amino acids. V was cut by 3 bases and J by 2 bases, with 14 bases left in between. CDR3 sequence (DNA): TGTGCCAGCAGTTATTCACGAAAGGACGGCAATCAGCCCCAGCATTTT. It encodes CASSYSRKDGNQPQHF.

The chain employs TRBV7-6 and TRBJ1-4; the D is unclear. From germline, CDR1 is SGHVS and CDR2 FNYEAQ. Between the trimmed V and J ends, which lost 0 bases and 5 bases, there was a span of 10 bases. CDR3 length equals 15 residues. CDR3 residues: CASSLAGPKNEKLFF. CDR3 nucleotides: TGTGCCAGCAGCTTAGCCGGGCCAAAGAATGAAAAACTGTTTTTT.

The chain links TRBV23-1 to TRBJ2-6, with TRBD2 matching over 11 bases. TRBV23-1 is an ORF, and what it does is uncertain. This CDR3 spans 18 amino acids. The J segment lost 0 bases and the V segment lost 5 bases, leaving 6 bases of the junction unmatched. The CDR3 here is CASSDTSGGGSGANVLTF. CDR3 sequence (DNA): TGCGCCAGCAGTGACACTAGCGGGGGTGGCTCTGGGGCCAACGTCCTGACTTTC.

CDR3 residues: CATRIAGGFDEQYF. CDR3 nucleotide sequence: TGTGCCACCCGAATAGCGGGAGGTTTCGACGAGCAGTACTTC. The rearrangement joins TRBV6-1 to TRBJ2-7; 10 bases are a match to TRBD2. CDR3 length equals 14 residues. Germline trimming cut 10 bases from V and 5 bases from J; bases unmatched to any gene: 11. The germline CDR1 and CDR2 sequences are MNHNS and SASEGT.

The chain combines TRBV19 with TRBJ2-7; 8 bases align to TRBD1. With V trimmed by 5 bases and J by 0 bases, 6 bases remained unmatched. The CDR3 contains 15 residues. CDR1 is LNHDA, CDR2 SQIVND, per germline (reference sequence). The CDR3 loop is CASSAGTGTSYEQYF. The DNA of the CDR3 is TGTGCCAGTAGTGCTGGGACAGGCACCTCCTACGAGCAGTACTTC.

The chain combines TRBV19 with TRBJ1-2, with a possible D match to TRBD1 (6 bases). The CDR3 is made up of 14 amino acids. Trimming pared 8 bases from V and 4 bases from J, leaving 17 bases between. CDR1 is LNHDA and CDR2 is SQIVND in the germline V gene (reference sequence). CDR3 loop: CASASGRDTYGYTF. DNA for the CDR3: TGTGCCAGTGCATCGGGGAGGGACACCTATGGCTACACCTTC.

Regarding this clone: The junction does not match germline at one end; this may be a read error. This CDR3 is also generated by other DNA sequences in the sample. The rearrangement joins TRBV6-5 to TRBJ1-4, with 8 bases aligning to TRBD1. The CDR3 consists of 15 residues. From germline, CDR1 is MNHEY and CDR2 SVGAGI. The CDR3 DNA sequence: TGTGCCAGCAGGCTATTGGGACAGGTTAATGAAAAACTGTTTTTC. It specifies CASRLLGQVNEKLFF.

About this clone itself: Other nucleotide sequences in the sample specify the same CDR3. The chain employs TRBV28 and TRBJ1-5; D gene unclear. The CDR3 covers 12 residues. Germline loops: CDR1 MDHEN, CDR2 SYDVKM. V lost 1 base and J lost 6, with 4 bases in between. The CDR3 is CASSLLGQPQHF. CDR3 nucleotides: TGTGCCAGCAGTTTATTGGGTCAGCCCCAGCATTTT.

Worth noting for this clone: Germline and junction disagree at one end, which may indicate a read error. Other DNA sequences in this specimen translate into the identical CDR3. This chain connects TRBV16 to TRBJ2-5; D unresolved. The length of the CDR3 is 13 residues. Germline CDR1 KGHSY, CDR2 FQNENV. CDR3 sequence (DNA): TGTGCCAGCAGCCCTCAACGAGGAGAGACCCAATACTTC. Translation: CASSPQRGETQYF.

J is TRBJ1-4 and V is TRBV30; perhaps TRBD1 as D (5 bases). Trimming removed 4 bases at V and 2 bases at J, with 11 bases between. CDR1 is GTSNPN and CDR2 is SVGIG in the germline V gene (reference sequence). The CDR3 sequence is 14 residues long. The chain's CDR3 is CAWTPGDTNEKLFF. In DNA, the CDR3 is TGTGCCTGGACCCCGGGGGACACTAATGAAAAACTGTTTTTT. The full variable domain, rest sourced from reference TRBV30 and TRBJ1-4, is SQTIHQWPATLVQPVGSPLSLECTVEGTSNPNLYWYRQAAGRGLQLLFYSVGIGQISSEVPQNLSASRPQDRQFILSSKKLLLSDSGFYLCAWTPGDTNEKLFFGSGTQLSVL.

The V and J genes are TRBV7-3 and TRBJ1-1; D ambiguous. The ends were cut back, 0 bases at V and 1 base at J, with 3 bases in the middle. Germline CDR1 SGHTA, CDR2 FQGTGA. The CDR3 is made up of 13 amino acids. In DNA, the CDR3 is TGTGCCAGCAGCTTAACGGAGAACACTGAAGCTTTCTTT. Translated: CASSLTENTEAFF.

The V and J genes are TRBV27 and TRBJ2-3, with D hard to call. From germline, CDR1 is MNHEY and CDR2 SMNVEV (reference sequence). The V and J ends lost 5 bases and 6 bases respectively, with 12 bases between them. This CDR3 spans 13 amino acids. The CDR3 nucleotides are TGTGCCAGCAGTCTCTCCCTCCTGGATACGCAGTATTTT. This translates into CASSLSLLDTQYF.

The chain recombines TRBV7-9 with TRBJ1-2, with D hard to call. CDR3 size: 14 residues. Trimming took off 2 bases at V and 7 bases at J, with 14 bases between the two ends. CDR1 is SEHNR, CDR2 FQNEAQ, per germline (reference sequence). Here the CDR3 reads CASSLPTPKGGYTF. In DNA, the CDR3 is TGTGCCAGCAGCTTACCGACCCCAAAGGGTGGCTACACCTTC.

The rearrangement uses TRBV18 and TRBJ2-7; D is perhaps TRBD1 or TRBD2 (5 bases each). Germline loops: CDR1 KGHSH, CDR2 LQKENI. The CDR3 is 15 residues long. V shed 6 bases and J shed 0 bases, with 15 bases lying between them. The CDR3 protein is CASSLGGTDSYEQYF. The DNA for the CDR3 is TGTGCCAGCTCCCTTGGTGGGACGGACTCCTACGAGCAGTACTTC.

The CDR3 bases are TGTGCCAGCAGCTTAGGTCGAGCTAGCAATCAGCCCCAGCATTTT. Translation: CASSLGRASNQPQHF. V and J are TRBV6-1 and TRBJ1-5, with no clear D. Trimming took 6 bases from V and 0 from J, leaving 12 bases between them. The CDR3 is 15 residues long. CDR1 is MNHNS and CDR2 is SASEGT in the germline V gene.

The genes are TRBV7-2 and TRBJ1-5, with D perhaps TRBD1 (6 bases). The CDR3 consists of 14 residues. The germline V gene encodes CDR1 SGHTA and CDR2 FQGNSA. Deletions cut 5 bases from V and 4 bases from J, with 12 bases between. The CDR3 nucleotides are TGTGCCAGCAGCCCACGGACAGCTAATCAGCCCCAGCATTTT. Translation gives CASSPRTANQPQHF.

V usage is TRBV5-1 and J usage is TRBJ2-7, with 16 positions matching TRBD2. V gave up 0 bases and J gave up 3 bases; unmatched junction bases: 9. Germline-derived CDR1 and CDR2 are SGHRS and YFSETQ. The CDR3 has 19 residues. CDR3 amino acids: CASSLVAGTSGGENYEQYF. The CDR3 bases are TGCGCCAGCAGCTTGGTCGCCGGGACTAGCGGGGGGGAAAACTACGAGCAGTACTTC.

The V call is TRBV6-5, the J call TRBJ2-7, with TRBD1 identical over 7 bases. The J segment lost 13 bases and the V segment lost 7 bases, leaving 16 bases of the junction unmatched. Germline loops: CDR1 MNHEY, CDR2 SVGAGI. The CDR3 is 13 residues long. CDR3 amino acids: CASTEVGTALSYF. The DNA of the CDR3 is TGTGCCAGCACCGAAGTAGGGACAGCTTTAAGTTACTTC.

The V call is TRBV14, the J call TRBJ2-7; TRBD2 aligns across 10 bases. Germline assignment: CDR1 SGHDN and CDR2 FVKESK. V gave up 4 bases and J gave up 6 bases; unmatched junction bases: 9. The CDR3 runs to 15 residues. The CDR3 nucleotides read TGTGCCAGCAGCCTTACTAGCGGGATATCCCGCGAGCAGTACTTC. Protein sequence: CASSLTSGISREQYF.

CDR3 coding DNA: TGTGCCAGCAGCTCAGACGGAGATACGCAGTATTTT. Translated, it gives CASSSDGDTQYF. The V call is TRBV9, the J call TRBJ2-3; D is ambiguous. The CDR3 spans 12 residues. The V gene lost 4 bases and the J gene lost 5 bases, with 8 bases spanning the gap. Germline CDR1 and CDR2: SGDLS and YYNGEE.

The CDR3 loop reads CASSLGTSGRTDTQYF. The CDR3 coding sequence is TGTGCCAGCAGCTTGGGGACTAGCGGGAGGACAGATACGCAGTATTTT. V is TRBV5-4 and J is TRBJ2-3; TRBD2 matches at 14 bases. CDR3 size: 16 residues. Germline V gene sequence: CDR1 SGHNT, CDR2 YYREEE (reference sequence). V was pared by 0 bases and J by 3 bases, with 0 bases of the junction left unmatched.

This clone was seen more than once but under ten times. The junction and the germline gene differ at one end; a read error may be behind it. The chain links TRBV13 to TRBJ2-1; no reliable D call. Germline V gene lookup returns CDR1 PRHDT and CDR2 FYEKMQ (reference sequence). This CDR3 region has 14 residues. The DNA for the CDR3 is TGTGCCAGCAGCTTAGTGGGTCCCTATAATGAGCAGTTCTTC. As protein: CASSLVGPYNEQFF.

The CDR3 protein is CASSLQGAKKNGYTF. CDR3 bases: TGTGCCAGCAGTCTACAGGGGGCCAAAAAAAATGGCTACACCTTC. The gene calls are TRBV28 and TRBJ1-2, with 9 nucleotides matching TRBD1. Germline V lookup: CDR1 MDHEN, CDR2 SYDVKM. The V and J ends lost 5 bases and 6 bases, in that order; junction bases with no gene match: 10. This CDR3 region has 15 residues.

The J gene is TRBJ2-1, the V gene TRBV6-6; 11 nucleotides agree with TRBD1. With V trimmed by 6 bases and J by 9 bases, 10 bases remained unmatched. Germline values: CDR1 MNHNY, CDR2 SVGAGI (reference sequence). The CDR3 extends over 15 amino acids. CDR3 DNA sequence: TGTGCCAGCAGGCCTCCGGGACAGGGGGGCGGTGAGCAGTTCTTC. Translating gives CASRPPGQGGGEQFF.

In this sample, this clone turned up once. The V and J genes are TRBV27 and TRBJ1-1; D is perhaps TRBD1 (5 bases). The germline gives CDR1 MNHEY, CDR2 SMNVEV (reference sequence). Trimming removed 7 bases from V and 7 bases from J, with 16 bases in between. The CDR3 is 13 residues long. The CDR3 is CASIPRGLNEAFF. CDR3 sequence (DNA): TGTGCCAGCATCCCACGGGGGTTAAATGAAGCTTTCTTT.

The chain is built from TRBV9 and TRBJ2-6; D remains unclear. Germline V gene sequence: CDR1 SGDLS, CDR2 YYNGEE. This CDR3 spans 13 amino acids. V gave up 5 bases and J gave up 0 bases, with 3 bases separating them. CDR3 residues: CASRSSGANVLTF. DNA of the CDR3: TGTGCCAGCAGGTCCTCTGGGGCCAACGTCCTGACTTTC.

The chain has TRBV7-8 and TRBJ2-1, with D hard to call. CDR1 is SGHVS, CDR2 FQNEAQ, per germline. Trimming shortened V by 5 bases and J by 5 bases, and 4 bases separated the two germline ends. The CDR3 consists of 11 residues. CDR3 in DNA: TGTGCCAGCAGCGCGAACAATGAGCAGTTCTTC. Protein: CASSANNEQFF.